The 23 T cell receptor beta chains given below trace back to one sample, sequenced in a study of cytotoxic CD8 clonotypes in ibrutinib-treated CLL. This table comes from immunoSEQ multiplex PCR, and its TCRdb copy is limited to in-frame clones, with some not included. The table includes tens of thousands of clones, approximately 54% detected once. The sample was PBMCs, taken after 12 months of ibrutinib treatment. The receptor set was obtained from a human donor with chronic lymphocytic leukemia.

The rearrangement joins TRBV19 to TRBJ1-2; D not resolved. From germline, CDR1 is LNHDA and CDR2 SQIVND (reference sequence). This CDR3 is built from 15 residues. V lost 5 bases to trimming and J lost 4 bases, with 17 bases between them. This CDR3 is CASSPRVAWSYGYTF. DNA of the CDR3: TGTGCCAGTAGTCCCCGCGTGGCCTGGTCCTATGGCTACACCTTC.

This chain links TRBV6-1 with TRBJ2-3; 7 bases fit TRBD2. After removal of 4 bases from V and 2 bases from J, the junction contained 9 bases not matched to a gene. The CDR3 length is 16 residues. Germline assignment: CDR1 MNHNS and CDR2 SASEGT. The CDR3 reads CASSALRRENTDTQYF. CDR3 in DNA: TGTGCCAGCAGTGCCCTTCGGCGGGAGAACACAGATACGCAGTATTTT.

This clone was seen only a few times. The V call is TRBV28, the J call TRBJ2-7; TRBD1 aligns across 8 bases. J lost 0 bases, V lost 6 bases, and 4 bases had no gene match. CDR3 length: 14 amino acids. The germline V gene encodes CDR1 MDHEN and CDR2 SYDVKM. The CDR3 DNA is TGTGCCAGCAGAAAAACAGGGGGCTCCTACGAGCAGTACGTC. Amino acid sequence: CASRKTGGSYEQYV.

This clone was detected only a few times. V gene TRBV6-1 combines with J gene TRBJ2-7, with 7 positions matching TRBD1. Trimming removed 8 bases from V and 7 bases from J; junction bases left unmatched: 11. The CDR3 totals 13 residues. CDR1 and CDR2 from the germline V gene are MNHNS and SASEGT. CDR3 loop: CASSARGLWEQYF. The CDR3 DNA follows: TGTGCCAGCTCCGCTAGGGGGCTTTGGGAGCAGTACTTC.

The J gene is TRBJ2-7, the V gene TRBV10-3; D is undetermined. The CDR3 loop spans 13 amino acids. V was trimmed by 0 bases and J by 5 bases, leaving 8 bases between them. Germline CDR1 is ENHRY and CDR2 is SYGVKD. In DNA, the CDR3 is TGTGCCATCAGTGAGTCTGCCGGCCACGAGCAGTACGTC. Amino acid sequence: CAISESAGHEQYV.

This clone was seen a few times. The V gene is TRBV30, the J gene TRBJ1-5; the D gene is possibly TRBD1 (5 bases). CDR3 size: 13 residues. The germline CDR1 and CDR2 sequences are GTSNPN and SVGIG (reference sequence). Trimming took 2 bases from V and 3 from J, leaving 8 bases between them. Here the CDR3 reads CAWSPRDNQPQHF. In DNA, the CDR3 is TGTGCCTGGAGTCCCAGGGACAATCAGCCCCAGCATTTT.

This clone was counted once. The chain couples TRBV2 to TRBJ2-7, with 7 bases identical to TRBD2. Germline lookup yields CDR1 SNHLY and CDR2 FYNNEI. This CDR3 spans 13 amino acids. Trimming at V came to 4 bases and at J to 5 bases, leaving 5 bases not matched to a gene. The DNA of the CDR3 is TGTGCCAGCAGTGTTGGGGGACTAAACGAGCAGTACTTC. This sequence encodes CASSVGGLNEQYF.

The rearrangement links TRBV7-9 to TRBJ1-6; D ambiguous. CDR1 is SEHNR and CDR2 is FQNEAQ in the germline V gene (reference sequence). The CDR3 loop spans 15 amino acids. V lost 1 base, J lost 8 bases, and 12 bases lay in between. CDR3 loop: CASSLESITHSPLHF. CDR3 sequence (DNA): TGTGCCAGCAGCTTAGAAAGCATCACGCATTCACCCCTCCACTTT.

The V call is TRBV5-5, the J call TRBJ1-2; D is unresolved. V lost 0 bases and J lost 4, with 10 bases in between. Germline CDR1 reads SGHKS; CDR2 reads YYEKEE (reference sequence). This CDR3 region has 14 residues. For the CDR3, the DNA is TGTGCCAGCAGCTTGGGTGGGCCCGGCTATGGCTACACCTTC. Protein: CASSLGGPGYGYTF. The full variable domain, in which reference TRBV5-5 and TRBJ1-2 provide the parts outside the CDR3, is DAGVTQSPTHLIKTRGQQVTLRCSPISGHKSVSWYQQVLGQGPQFIFQYYEKEERGRGNFPDRFSARQFPNYSSELNVNALLLGDSALYLCASSLGGPGYGYTFGSGTRLTVV.

The chain uses TRBV15 and TRBJ2-2; 11 bases align to TRBD2. The V and J ends lost 3 bases and 0 bases, in that order; junction bases with no gene match: 6. Germline V gene lookup returns CDR1 LNHNV and CDR2 YYDKDF (reference sequence). This CDR3 region has 18 residues. The CDR3 DNA sequence: TGTGCCACCAGCAGGGGCGGGACTAGCGGTCCGAACACCGGGGAGCTGTTTTTT. Translating it yields CATSRGGTSGPNTGELFF.

V and J are TRBV28 and TRBJ1-4; D gene uncertain. V was shortened by 8 bases and J by 8 bases, with 12 bases between the two germline ends. This CDR3 comprises 12 residues. Germline V CDR1 and CDR2: MDHEN, SYDVKM. The CDR3 nucleotides are TGTGCCAGCGGCAGGCTTGGCGAAAAACTGTTTTTT. Its protein product is CASGRLGEKLFF.

This chain links TRBV9 with TRBJ2-3; no definite D call. The CDR3 loop spans 15 amino acids. Germline values: CDR1 SGDLS, CDR2 YYNGEE. Trimming removed 2 bases from V and 2 bases from J, with 12 bases in between. The CDR3 sequence: CASSVQAVPTDTQYF. DNA for the CDR3: TGTGCCAGCAGCGTTCAGGCGGTACCCACAGATACGCAGTATTTT. The variable domain in full, with the rest retrieved from reference TRBV9 and TRBJ2-3, is DSGVTQTPKHLITATGQRVTLRCSPRSGDLSVYWYQQSLDQGLQFLIQYYNGEERAKGNILERFSAQQFPDLHSELNLSSLELGDSALYFCASSVQAVPTDTQYFGPGTRLTVL.

This clone was counted only a few times. This chain uses TRBV6-5 with TRBJ1-6, with 9 bases that match TRBD1. The germline CDR1 and CDR2 sequences are MNHEY and SVGAGI. Trimming took 2 bases from V and 9 from J; bases not matched to a gene: 5. This CDR3 has 15 residues. The CDR3 protein is CASSYGGQGASPLHF. In DNA, the CDR3 is TGTGCCAGCAGTTACGGGGGACAGGGAGCTTCACCCCTCCACTTT.

V is TRBV19 and J is TRBJ2-1, with TRBD1 matching 10 bases. The CDR3 runs to 16 residues. In germline, CDR1 is LNHDA, CDR2 SQIVND (reference sequence). Trimming removed 4 bases from V and 7 bases from J; junction bases left unmatched: 10. The CDR3 region is CASSTQTGGKRNEQFF. The DNA for the CDR3 is TGTGCCAGTAGTACCCAGACAGGGGGCAAACGGAATGAGCAGTTCTTC.

The V gene is TRBV19, the J gene TRBJ1-1; D might be TRBD1 (6 bases). The ends were cut back, 7 bases at V and 2 bases at J, with 14 bases in the middle. Germline CDR1 LNHDA, CDR2 SQIVND (reference sequence). CDR3 size: 14 residues. CDR3 residues: CASMEGVVNTEAFF. Here the CDR3 DNA reads TGTGCCAGTATGGAGGGGGTGGTTAACACTGAAGCTTTCTTT.

This clone has only one observation. The rearrangement uses TRBV18 and TRBJ1-2, with no clear D. CDR1 and CDR2 (germline): KGHSH, LQKENI. V lost 3 bases to trimming and J lost 5 bases, with 10 bases between them. The CDR3 is 13 residues long. CDR3 DNA sequence: TGTGCCAGCTCACCGGTAGATGGGTATGGCTACACCTTC. Its protein product is CASSPVDGYGYTF.

This clone was counted between two and nine times. The genes are TRBV6-6 and TRBJ2-1; TRBD2 matches at 7 bases. Per the germline V gene, CDR1 is MNHNY and CDR2 is SVGAGI (reference sequence). The V and J ends lost 5 bases and 7 bases, in that order; junction bases with no gene match: 8. The CDR3 consists of 14 residues. The CDR3 region is CASSTDLSGNEQFF. The CDR3 nucleotides are TGTGCCAGCAGTACGGACCTTAGCGGGAATGAGCAGTTCTTC.

The V call is TRBV11-2, the J call TRBJ2-2, with 8 bases that match TRBD2. The CDR3 has 16 amino acids. The germline gives CDR1 SGHAT, CDR2 FQNNGV. Germline trimming cut 3 bases from V and 5 bases from J; bases unmatched to any gene: 8. Here the CDR3 reads CASSFSGGPQTGELFF. CDR3 sequence (DNA): TGTGCCAGCAGCTTTTCGGGAGGGCCTCAAACCGGGGAGCTGTTTTTT.

With respect to this clone: This sample includes further DNA sequences coding for the same CDR3. The rearrangement links TRBV4-1 to TRBJ2-6; no firm D call. The CDR3 runs 16 residues. The germline V gene has CDR1 MGHRA and CDR2 YSYEKL. With 1 base removed from V and 0 bases from J, the gap between germline ends came to 7 bases. The DNA of the CDR3 is TGCGCCAGCAGCCAAGTCCAGCTCTCTGGGGCCAACGTCCTGACTTTC. The encoded protein is CASSQVQLSGANVLTF.

This clone was seen repeatedly, ten times or more. The V call is TRBV11-2, the J call TRBJ2-7; D is uncertain. The V gene lost 3 bases and the J gene lost 0 bases, with 9 bases spanning the gap. The CDR3 spans 14 residues. The germline V gene encodes CDR1 SGHAT and CDR2 FQNNGV. The DNA for the CDR3 is TGTGCCAGCAGCTTCGGCGGTCCCTCCTACGAGCAGTACGTC. Protein product: CASSFGGPSYEQYV.

This clone has just a few counts. This chain uses TRBV13 with TRBJ1-6; 10 bases fit TRBD1. J gave up 10 bases and V 3 bases, and 6 bases lay outside the gene matches. CDR1 and CDR2 (germline): PRHDT, FYEKMQ (reference sequence). The CDR3 covers 15 residues. CDR3 coding DNA: TGTGCCAGCAGCTTGGACAGGGGGTTCCGATCACCCCTCCACTTT. Its protein product is CASSLDRGFRSPLHF.

This clone was detected ten times or more. V is TRBV2 and J is TRBJ2-7; no firm D call. Trimming removed 5 bases at V and 3 bases at J, with 14 bases between. Germline V gives CDR1 SNHLY, CDR2 FYNNEI. The CDR3 extends over 14 amino acids. The CDR3 here is CASSKREHFYEQYV. The CDR3 DNA sequence: TGTGCCAGCAGTAAAAGAGAGCACTTCTACGAGCAGTACGTC.

V usage is TRBV7-9 and J usage is TRBJ2-1; no firm D call. This CDR3 region has 18 residues. V shed 2 bases and J shed 4 bases, with 21 bases lying between them. Germline V CDR1 and CDR2: SEHNR, FQNEAQ (reference sequence). For the CDR3, the DNA is TGTGCCAGCAGCTTAACCCCATTCAGGTCCCCCTGGTACAATGAGCAGTTCTTC. Translated, it gives CASSLTPFRSPWYNEQFF. The entire variable domain, with the rest obtained from reference TRBV7-9 and TRBJ2-1, is as follows: DTGVSQNPRHKITKRGQNVTFRCDPISEHNRLYWYRQTLGQGPEFLTYFQNEAQLEKSRLLSDRFSAERPKGSFSTLEIQRTEQGDSAMYLCASSLTPFRSPWYNEQFFGPGTRLTVL.